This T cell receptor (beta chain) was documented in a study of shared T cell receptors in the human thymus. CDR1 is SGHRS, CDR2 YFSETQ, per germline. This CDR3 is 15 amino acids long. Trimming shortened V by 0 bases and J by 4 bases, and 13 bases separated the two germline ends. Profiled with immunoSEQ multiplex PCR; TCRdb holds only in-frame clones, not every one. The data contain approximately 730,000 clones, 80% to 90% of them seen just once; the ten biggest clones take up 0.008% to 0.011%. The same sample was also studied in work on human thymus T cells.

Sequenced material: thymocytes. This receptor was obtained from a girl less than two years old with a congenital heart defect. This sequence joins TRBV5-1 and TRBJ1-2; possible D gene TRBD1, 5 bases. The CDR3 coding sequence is TGCGCCAGCAGCTTGGGGAGGGGATGGGCCTATGGCTACACCTTC. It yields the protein CASSLGRGWAYGYTF.